This is a list of T cell receptor beta chains from one sample in a study of persistence of HIV-infected CD4 T cells. Clones were read by immunoSEQ multiplex PCR, and TCRdb kept only the in-frame ones, dropping some. The data contain about 47,000 clones, approximately 90% of them singletons. These TCRs are of unknown antigen specificity. Specimen: CD4+ T cells sorted from PBMCs after 18-hour stimulation, collected from a patient who received antiretroviral therapy. These receptors all come from an adult man with HIV who was CMV-seropositive. Both conserved end residues are part of each CDR3.

TRBV28 CASSLSLSNTGELFF
TRBV5-1 CASSSGLLKTSTDTQYF
TRBV20-1 CSASQATKLFF
TRBV30 CAWENRVGNEQFF
TRBV3-1/TRBV3-2 CASSSGLYTGELFF
TRBV28 CASSLSWDRPQHF
TRBV20-1 CSATSTDTQYF
TRBV10-3 CAISARGDNEQFF
TRBV5-1 CASSLAAGQGPDTQYF
TRBV6-5 CASGGQGAYNEQFF
TRBV18 CASSPRLGDRVSYEQYF
TRBV27 CASTPGTGFAKNIQYF
TRBV2 CASRGTGSNQPQHF
TRBV7-2 CASSLAGGASTGELFF
TRBV10-3 CAISLTGGTEAFF
TRBV5-1 CASSLDRGRNTEAFF
TRBV5-1 CASSLVGAGRTEAFF
TRBV7-8 CASRSFPLAGTISSTDTQYF
TRBV28 CASSSNRDGTDTQYF
TRBV3-1/TRBV3-2 CASSREARAETQYF
TRBV2 CASRTARRTEAFF
TRBV14 CASSQEVGGGETQYF
TRBV19 CASSIRGQGRGTGELFF
TRBV5-1 CASSLQGMNTEAFF
TRBV18 CASSPQGLSSYNEQFF
TRBV9 CASSVEEGSGNSPLHF
TRBV5-4 CASSLDQAAGEAFF
TRBV10-3 CAIRSGTGDGYGYTF
TRBV28 CASSRTANTEAFF
TRBV7-2 CASSLAGNPYEQYF
TRBV5-6 CASSSTRQGSYGYTF
TRBV10-2 CASSEGGGQPQHF
TRBV7-3 CASSLTGPVSNQPQHF
TRBV6-5 CASSYRRGDTQYF
TRBV11-3 CASSRLPGTGSGTGELFF
TRBV19 CASSNPGGAVYEQYF
TRBV7-3 CASSLGPSSYNEQFF
TRBV5-1 CASSFGTNYGYTF
TRBV6-5 CASRRGSWDQPQHF
TRBV29-1 CSVWTQGYEQYF
TRBV20-1 CSARKVWGYTF